What follows describes a single T cell receptor (beta chain). The sample comes from a study of shared clonotypes between healthy human individuals. The donor population consisted of healthy HIV-negative adults with no recent acute infections or vaccinations. TCRdb's table, derived via immunoSEQ multiplex PCR, lists solely in-frame clones and lacks some. The sample holds 2 million to 3 million clones, approximately 93% seen once. The CDR3 sequence is 13 residues long. The germline V and J ends were trimmed by 4 bases and 2 bases, with 9 bases remaining between them. Germline CDR1 is LNHNV and CDR2 is YYDKDF (reference sequence).

This clonotype originated in a man between 18 and 35 years old in good health. Some clones in this sample may be carry-over from other donors' samples. Source material: naive CD4+ T cells from PBMCs. Regarding subset: CD45RA+ positively selected. The chain recombines TRBV15 with TRBJ2-7; possibly TRBD1 for D (6 bases). CDR3 sequence reads: CATSTGQTYEQYF. The CDR3 DNA is TGTGCCACCAGCACCGGACAGACCTACGAGCAGTACTTC.